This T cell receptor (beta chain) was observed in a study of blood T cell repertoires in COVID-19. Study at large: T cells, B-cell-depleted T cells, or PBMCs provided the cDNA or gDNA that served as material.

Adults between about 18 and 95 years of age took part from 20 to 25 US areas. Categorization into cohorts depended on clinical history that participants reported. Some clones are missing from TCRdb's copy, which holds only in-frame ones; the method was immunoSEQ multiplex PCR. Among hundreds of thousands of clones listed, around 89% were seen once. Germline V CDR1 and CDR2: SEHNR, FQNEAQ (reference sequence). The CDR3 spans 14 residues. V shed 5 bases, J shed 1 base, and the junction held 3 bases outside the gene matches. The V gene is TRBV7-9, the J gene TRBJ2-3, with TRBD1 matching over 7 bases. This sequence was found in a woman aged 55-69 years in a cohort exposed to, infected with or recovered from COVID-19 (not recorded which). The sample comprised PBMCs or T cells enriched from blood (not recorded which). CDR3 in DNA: TGTGCCAGCAGCCGCGGACAGGGCACAGATACGCAGTATTTT. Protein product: CASSRGQGTDTQYF.